This T cell receptor (beta chain) came from a study of blood T cell repertoires in COVID-19. From germline, CDR1 is LNHDA and CDR2 SQIVND (reference sequence). V was pared by 4 bases and J by 1 base, with 14 bases between. The CDR3 contains 15 residues. This clone appeared once. TCRdb keeps only in-frame clones here, not all; method: immunoSEQ multiplex PCR. The sample holds fewer than 400,000 clones; less than 85% are singletons and the top ten take 3% to 4%. This receptor was identified in a young woman with acute or convalescent COVID-19. Sample: peripheral blood. This chain joins TRBV19 and TRBJ2-7; D is perhaps TRBD2 (5 bases). The CDR3 region is CASSKGGIFSYEQYF. The CDR3 DNA follows: TGTGCCAGTAGTAAAGGAGGAATCTTTTCCTACGAGCAGTACTTC.